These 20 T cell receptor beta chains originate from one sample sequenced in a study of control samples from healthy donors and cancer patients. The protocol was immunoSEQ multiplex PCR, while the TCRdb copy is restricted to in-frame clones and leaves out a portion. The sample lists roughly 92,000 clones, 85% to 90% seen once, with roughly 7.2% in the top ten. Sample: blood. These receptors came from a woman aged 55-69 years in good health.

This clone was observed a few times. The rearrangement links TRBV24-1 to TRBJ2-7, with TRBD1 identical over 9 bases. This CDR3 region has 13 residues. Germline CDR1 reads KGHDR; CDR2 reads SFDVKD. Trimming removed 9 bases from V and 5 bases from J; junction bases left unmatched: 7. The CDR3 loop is CATHGTGFNEQYF. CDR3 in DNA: TGTGCCACCCACGGGACAGGGTTCAACGAGCAGTACTTC.

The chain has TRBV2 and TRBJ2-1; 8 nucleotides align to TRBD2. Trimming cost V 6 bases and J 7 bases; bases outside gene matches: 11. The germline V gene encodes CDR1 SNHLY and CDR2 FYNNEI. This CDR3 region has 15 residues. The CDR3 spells CASSGTGTRGNEQFF. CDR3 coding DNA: TGTGCCAGCAGCGGAACCGGGACTAGGGGGAATGAGCAGTTCTTC.

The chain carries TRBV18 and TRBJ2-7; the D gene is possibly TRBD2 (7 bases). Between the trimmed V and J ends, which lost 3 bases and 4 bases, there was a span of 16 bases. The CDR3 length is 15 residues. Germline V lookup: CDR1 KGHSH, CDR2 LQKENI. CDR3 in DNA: TGTGCCAGCTCACCCTCCGGGGGGCGCAAATACGAGCAGTACTTC. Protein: CASSPSGGRKYEQYF.

DNA of the CDR3: TGTGCCAGCAGCCTAGGGCCGATAAGCTCTGGAAACACCATATATTTT. Protein sequence: CASSLGPISSGNTIYF. J is TRBJ1-3 and V is TRBV7-2; D is uncertain. The CDR3 spans 16 residues. V lost 5 bases, J lost 0 bases, and 14 bases lay in between. Looked up from germline, CDR1 is SGHTA and CDR2 is FQGNSA. Complete variable domain (other parts from reference TRBV7-2 and TRBJ1-3): GAGVSQSPSNKVTEKGKDVELRCDPISGHTALYWYRQSLGQGLEFLIYFQGNSAPDKSGLPSDRFSAERTGGSVSTLTIQRTQQEDSAVYLCASSLGPISSGNTIYFGEGSWLTVV.

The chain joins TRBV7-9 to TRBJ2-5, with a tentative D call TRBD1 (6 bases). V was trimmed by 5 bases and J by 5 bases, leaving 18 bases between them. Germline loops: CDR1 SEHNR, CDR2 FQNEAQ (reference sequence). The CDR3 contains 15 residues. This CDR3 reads CASSPMGHKGETQYF. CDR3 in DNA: TGTGCCAGCAGCCCTATGGGACATAAGGGGGAGACCCAGTACTTC.

The CDR3 DNA is TGTGCCAGCAGCTTGTGGACTTATGGCTACACCTTC. Translated, it gives CASSLWTYGYTF. This chain links TRBV5-6 with TRBJ1-2; D gene unclear. The CDR3 spans 12 residues. The germline V and J ends were trimmed by 1 base and 5 bases, with 6 bases remaining between them. Looked up from germline, CDR1 is SGHDT and CDR2 is YYEEEE. Full variable domain (remainder filled in from reference TRBV5-6 and TRBJ1-2): DAGVTQSPTHLIKTRGQQVTLRCSPKSGHDTVSWYQQALGQGPQFIFQYYEEEERQRGNFPDRFSGHQFPNYSSELNVNALLLGDSALYLCASSLWTYGYTFGSGTRLTVV.

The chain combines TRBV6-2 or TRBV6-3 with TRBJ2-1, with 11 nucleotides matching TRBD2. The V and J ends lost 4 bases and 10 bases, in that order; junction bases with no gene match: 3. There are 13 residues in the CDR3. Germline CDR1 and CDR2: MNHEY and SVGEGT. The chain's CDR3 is CASSSGTSGEQFF. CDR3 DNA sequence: TGTGCCAGCAGTTCCGGGACTAGCGGAGAGCAGTTCTTC.

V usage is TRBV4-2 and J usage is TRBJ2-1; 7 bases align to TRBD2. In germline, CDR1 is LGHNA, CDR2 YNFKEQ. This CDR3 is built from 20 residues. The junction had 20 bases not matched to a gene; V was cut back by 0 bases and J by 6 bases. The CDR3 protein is CASSQDWLAALSSGGNEQFF. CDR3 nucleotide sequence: TGTGCCAGCAGCCAAGATTGGCTAGCGGCCCTAAGTTCGGGGGGCAATGAGCAGTTCTTC.

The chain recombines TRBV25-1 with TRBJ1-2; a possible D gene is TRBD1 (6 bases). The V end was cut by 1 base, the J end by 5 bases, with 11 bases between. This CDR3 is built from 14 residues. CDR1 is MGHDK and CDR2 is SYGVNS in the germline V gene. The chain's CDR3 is CASSESTGTYGYTF. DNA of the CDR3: TGTGCCAGCAGTGAATCAACAGGGACTTATGGCTACACCTTC.

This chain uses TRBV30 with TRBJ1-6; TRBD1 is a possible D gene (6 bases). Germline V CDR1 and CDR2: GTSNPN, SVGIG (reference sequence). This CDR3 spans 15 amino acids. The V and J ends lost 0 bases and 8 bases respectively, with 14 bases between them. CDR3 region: CAWSVLSRGYSPLHF. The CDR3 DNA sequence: TGTGCCTGGAGTGTATTGTCCAGGGGTTATTCACCCCTCCACTTT.

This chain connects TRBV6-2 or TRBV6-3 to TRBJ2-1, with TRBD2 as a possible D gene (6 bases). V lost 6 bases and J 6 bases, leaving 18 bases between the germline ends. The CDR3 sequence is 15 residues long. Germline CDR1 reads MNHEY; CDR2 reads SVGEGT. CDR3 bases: TGTGCCAGCAGCCCACTACGGGAGAGCTCCAATGAGCAGTTCTTC. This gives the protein CASSPLRESSNEQFF.

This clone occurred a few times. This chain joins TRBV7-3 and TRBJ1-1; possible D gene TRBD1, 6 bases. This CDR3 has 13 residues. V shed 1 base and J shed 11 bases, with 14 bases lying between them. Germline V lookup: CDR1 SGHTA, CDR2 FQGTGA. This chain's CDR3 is CASSLSIRGEAFF. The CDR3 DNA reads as TGTGCCAGCAGCTTAAGTATCAGGGGTGAGGCTTTCTTT.

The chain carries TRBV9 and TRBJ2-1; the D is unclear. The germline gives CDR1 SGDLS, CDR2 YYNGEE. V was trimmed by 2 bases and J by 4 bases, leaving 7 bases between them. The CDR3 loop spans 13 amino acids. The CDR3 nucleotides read TGTGCCAGCAGCGTGGAAGGGTACAATGAGCAGTTCTTC. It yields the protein CASSVEGYNEQFF.

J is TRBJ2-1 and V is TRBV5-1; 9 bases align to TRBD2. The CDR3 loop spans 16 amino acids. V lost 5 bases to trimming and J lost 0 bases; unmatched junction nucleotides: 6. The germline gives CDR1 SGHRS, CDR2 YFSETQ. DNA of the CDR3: TGCGCCAGCAGACCGATAGCGGGAGCCTCCTACAATGAGCAGTTCTTC. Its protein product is CASRPIAGASYNEQFF.

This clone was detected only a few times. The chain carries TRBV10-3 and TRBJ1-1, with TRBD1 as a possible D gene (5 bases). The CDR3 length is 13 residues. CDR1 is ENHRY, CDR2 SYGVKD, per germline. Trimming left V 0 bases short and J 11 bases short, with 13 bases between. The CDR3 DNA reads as TGTGCCATCAGTGAGTCGTCCCAAGCAGGGGCTTTCTTT. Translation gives CAISESSQAGAFF.

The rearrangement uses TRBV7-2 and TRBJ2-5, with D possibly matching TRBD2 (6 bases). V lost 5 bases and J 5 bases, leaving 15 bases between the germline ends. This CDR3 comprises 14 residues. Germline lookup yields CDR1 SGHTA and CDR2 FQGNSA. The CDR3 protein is CASSMRRGGETQYF. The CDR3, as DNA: TGTGCCAGCAGCATGCGGCGGGGCGGGGAGACCCAGTACTTC.

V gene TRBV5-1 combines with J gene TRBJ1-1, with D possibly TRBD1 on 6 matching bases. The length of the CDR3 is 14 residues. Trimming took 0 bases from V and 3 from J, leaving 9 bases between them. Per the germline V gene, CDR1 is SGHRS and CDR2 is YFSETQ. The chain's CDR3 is CASSLDRVDTEAFF. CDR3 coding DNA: TGCGCCAGCAGCTTGGACAGGGTCGACACTGAAGCTTTCTTT.

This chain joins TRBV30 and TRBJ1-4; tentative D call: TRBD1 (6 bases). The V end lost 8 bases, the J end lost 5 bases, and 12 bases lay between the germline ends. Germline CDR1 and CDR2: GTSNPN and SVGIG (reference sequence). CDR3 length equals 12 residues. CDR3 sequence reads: CAGQTSNEKLFF. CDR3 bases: TGTGCCGGACAGACGTCGAATGAAAAACTGTTTTTT.

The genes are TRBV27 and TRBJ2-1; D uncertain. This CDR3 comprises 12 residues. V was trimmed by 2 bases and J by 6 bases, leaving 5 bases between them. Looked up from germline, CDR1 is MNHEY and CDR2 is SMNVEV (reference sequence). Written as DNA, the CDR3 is TGTGCCAGCAGTTTAAATGGCAATGAGCAGTTCTTC. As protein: CASSLNGNEQFF.

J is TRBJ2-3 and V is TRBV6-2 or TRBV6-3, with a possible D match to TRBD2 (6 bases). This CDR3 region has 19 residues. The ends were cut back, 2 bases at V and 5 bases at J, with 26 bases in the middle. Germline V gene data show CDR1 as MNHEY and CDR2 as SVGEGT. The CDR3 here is CASSYPIVGGTRKKDTQYF. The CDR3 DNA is TGTGCCAGCAGTTACCCAATCGTAGGCGGGACCAGGAAGAAAGATACGCAGTATTTT.